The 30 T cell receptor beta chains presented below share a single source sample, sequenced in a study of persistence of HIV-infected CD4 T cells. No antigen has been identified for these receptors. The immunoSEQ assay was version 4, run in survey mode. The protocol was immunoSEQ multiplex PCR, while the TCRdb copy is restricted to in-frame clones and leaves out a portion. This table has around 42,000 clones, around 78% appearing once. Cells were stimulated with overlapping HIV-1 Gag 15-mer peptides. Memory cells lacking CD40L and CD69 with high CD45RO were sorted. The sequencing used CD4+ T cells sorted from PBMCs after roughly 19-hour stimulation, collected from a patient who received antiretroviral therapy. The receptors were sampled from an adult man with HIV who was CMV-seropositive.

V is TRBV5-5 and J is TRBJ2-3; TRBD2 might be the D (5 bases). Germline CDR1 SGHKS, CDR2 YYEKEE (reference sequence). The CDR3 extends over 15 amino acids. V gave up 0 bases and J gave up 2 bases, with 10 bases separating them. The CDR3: CASSLGELNTDTQYF. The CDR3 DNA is TGTGCCAGCAGCTTGGGGGAGCTTAACACAGATACGCAGTATTTT.

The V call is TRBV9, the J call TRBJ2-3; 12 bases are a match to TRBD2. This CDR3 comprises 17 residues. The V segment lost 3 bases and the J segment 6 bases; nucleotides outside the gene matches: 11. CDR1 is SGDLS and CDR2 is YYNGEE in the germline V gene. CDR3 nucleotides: TGTGCCAGCAGCGCCCAGACTAGCGGGAGTGGTCGGGATACGCAGTATTTT. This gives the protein CASSAQTSGSGRDTQYF.

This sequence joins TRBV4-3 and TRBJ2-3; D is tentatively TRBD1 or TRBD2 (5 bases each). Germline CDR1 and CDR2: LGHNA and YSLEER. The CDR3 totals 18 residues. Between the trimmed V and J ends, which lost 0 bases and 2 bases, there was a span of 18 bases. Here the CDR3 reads CASSQDLLRDGTTDTQYF. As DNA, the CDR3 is TGCGCCAGCAGCCAAGATCTCCTGAGGGACGGGACCACAGATACGCAGTATTTT.

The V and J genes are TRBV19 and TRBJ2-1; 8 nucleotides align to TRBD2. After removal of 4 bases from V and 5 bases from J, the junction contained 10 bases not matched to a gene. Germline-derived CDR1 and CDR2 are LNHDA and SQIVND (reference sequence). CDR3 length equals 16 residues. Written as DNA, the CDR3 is TGTGCCAGTAGTAATATCCGGACTAGCAGTGACAATGAGCAGTTCTTC. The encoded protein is CASSNIRTSSDNEQFF. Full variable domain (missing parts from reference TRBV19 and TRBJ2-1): DGGITQSPKYLFRKEGQNVTLSCEQNLNHDAMYWYRQDPGQGLRLIYYSQIVNDFQKGDIAEGYSVSREKKESFPLTVTSAQKNPTAFYLCASSNIRTSSDNEQFFGPGTRLTVL.

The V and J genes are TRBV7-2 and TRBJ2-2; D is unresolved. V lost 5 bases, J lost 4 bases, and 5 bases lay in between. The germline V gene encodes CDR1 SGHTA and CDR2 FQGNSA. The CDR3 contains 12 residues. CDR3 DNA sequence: TGTGCCAGCAGCCTCTTCACCGGGGAGCTGTTTTTT. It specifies CASSLFTGELFF.

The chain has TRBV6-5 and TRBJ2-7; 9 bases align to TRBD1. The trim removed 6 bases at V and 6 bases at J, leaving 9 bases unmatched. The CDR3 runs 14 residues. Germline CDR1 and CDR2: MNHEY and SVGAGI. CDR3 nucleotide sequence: TGTGCCAGCAGCACAGGGGGCTTCTTATTCGAGCAGTACTTC. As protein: CASSTGGFLFEQYF.

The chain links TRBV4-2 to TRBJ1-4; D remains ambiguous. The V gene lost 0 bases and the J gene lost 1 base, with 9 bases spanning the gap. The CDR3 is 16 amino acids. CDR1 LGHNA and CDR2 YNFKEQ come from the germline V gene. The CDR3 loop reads CASSQDRGQTNEKLFF. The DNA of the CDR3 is TGTGCCAGCAGCCAAGATAGAGGGCAAACTAATGAAAAACTGTTTTTT.

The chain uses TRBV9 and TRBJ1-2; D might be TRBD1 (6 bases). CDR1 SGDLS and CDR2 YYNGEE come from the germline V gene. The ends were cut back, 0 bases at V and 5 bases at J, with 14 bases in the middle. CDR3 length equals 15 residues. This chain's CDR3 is CASSVGTGTDYGYTF. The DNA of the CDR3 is TGTGCCAGCAGCGTAGGAACAGGGACGGATTATGGCTACACCTTC. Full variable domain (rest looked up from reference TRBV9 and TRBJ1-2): DSGVTQTPKHLITATGQRVTLRCSPRSGDLSVYWYQQSLDQGLQFLIQYYNGEERAKGNILERFSAQQFPDLHSELNLSSLELGDSALYFCASSVGTGTDYGYTFGSGTRLTVV.

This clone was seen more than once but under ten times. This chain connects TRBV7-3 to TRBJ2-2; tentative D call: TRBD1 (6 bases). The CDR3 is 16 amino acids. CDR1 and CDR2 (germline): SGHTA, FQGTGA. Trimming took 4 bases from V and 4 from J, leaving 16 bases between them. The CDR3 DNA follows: TGTGCCAGCAGCTCGCGTCCAGGGGCACCCACCGGGGAGCTGTTTTTT. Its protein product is CASSSRPGAPTGELFF.

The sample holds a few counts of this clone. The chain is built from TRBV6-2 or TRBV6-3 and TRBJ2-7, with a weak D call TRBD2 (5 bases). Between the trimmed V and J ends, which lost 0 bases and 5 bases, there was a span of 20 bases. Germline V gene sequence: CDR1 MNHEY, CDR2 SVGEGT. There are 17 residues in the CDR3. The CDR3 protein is CASSYSNPNGIFNEQYF. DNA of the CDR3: TGTGCCAGCAGTTACTCGAACCCCAACGGGATTTTCAACGAGCAGTACTTC.

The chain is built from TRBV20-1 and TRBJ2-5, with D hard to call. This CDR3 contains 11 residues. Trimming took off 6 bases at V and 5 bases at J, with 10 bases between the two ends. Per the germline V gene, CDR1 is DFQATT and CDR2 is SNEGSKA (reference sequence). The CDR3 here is CSANVGETQYF. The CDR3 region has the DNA TGCAGTGCCAACGTGGGGGAGACCCAGTACTTC.

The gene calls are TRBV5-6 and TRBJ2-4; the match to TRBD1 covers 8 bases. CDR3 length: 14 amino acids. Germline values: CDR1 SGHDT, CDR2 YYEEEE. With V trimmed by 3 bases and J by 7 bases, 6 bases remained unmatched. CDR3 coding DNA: TGTGCCAGCAGCTCAGGGGGCATGGGGAACATTCAGTACTTC. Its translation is CASSSGGMGNIQYF.

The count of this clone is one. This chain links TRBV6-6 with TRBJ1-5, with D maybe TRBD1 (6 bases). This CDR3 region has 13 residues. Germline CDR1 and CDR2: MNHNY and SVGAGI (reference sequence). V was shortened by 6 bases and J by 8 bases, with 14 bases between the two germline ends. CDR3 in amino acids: CASSRQVREPQHF. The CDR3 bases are TGTGCCAGCAGCCGACAGGTTCGTGAGCCCCAGCATTTT.

The CDR3 here is CAITARGAGNTEAFF. Here the CDR3 DNA reads TGTGCCATAACCGCGCGGGGGGCAGGGAACACTGAAGCTTTCTTT. This chain joins TRBV6-5 and TRBJ1-1, with D perhaps TRBD1 (6 bases). Germline V lookup: CDR1 MNHEY, CDR2 SVGAGI. V was cut by 10 bases and J by 1 base, with 19 bases left in between. This CDR3 has 15 amino acids.

The CDR3 sequence is CASSIWTGGGYEQYF. CDR3 nucleotide sequence: TGCGCCAGCAGCATTTGGACAGGGGGCGGCTACGAGCAGTACTTC. The chain has TRBV5-1 and TRBJ2-7, with TRBD1 matching 11 bases. Germline V gene data show CDR1 as SGHRS and CDR2 as YFSETQ. CDR3 length: 15 amino acids. V shed 4 bases and J 3 bases; nucleotides not matched to a gene: 6.

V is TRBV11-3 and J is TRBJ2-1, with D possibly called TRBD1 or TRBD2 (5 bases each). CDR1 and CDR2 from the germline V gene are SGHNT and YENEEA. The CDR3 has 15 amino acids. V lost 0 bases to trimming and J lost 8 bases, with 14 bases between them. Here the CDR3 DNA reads TGTGCCAGCAGCTTAGAGGGGCTAGCAAAGGATGAGCAGTTCTTC. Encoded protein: CASSLEGLAKDEQFF.

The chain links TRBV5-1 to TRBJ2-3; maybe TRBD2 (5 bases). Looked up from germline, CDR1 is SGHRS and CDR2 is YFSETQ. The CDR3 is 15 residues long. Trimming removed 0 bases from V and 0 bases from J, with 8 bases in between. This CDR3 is CASSLDSGSTDTQYF. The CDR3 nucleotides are TGCGCCAGCAGCTTGGACAGCGGAAGCACAGATACGCAGTATTTT.

CDR3 bases: TGTGCCAGCAGCCAAGGCCCGAATCAGCCCCAGCATTTT. Translating it yields CASSQGPNQPQHF. The chain joins TRBV27 to TRBJ1-5; D ambiguous. Germline V gene sequence: CDR1 MNHEY, CDR2 SMNVEV (reference sequence). Trimming pared 6 bases from V and 4 bases from J, leaving 10 bases between. This CDR3 has 13 residues.

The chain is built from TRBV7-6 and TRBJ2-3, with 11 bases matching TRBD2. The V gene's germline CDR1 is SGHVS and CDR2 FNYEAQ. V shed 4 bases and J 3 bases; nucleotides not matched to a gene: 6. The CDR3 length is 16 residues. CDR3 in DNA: TGTGCCAGCAGCTCTCTAGCGGGAGGTGGTACAGATACGCAGTATTTT. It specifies CASSSLAGGGTDTQYF.

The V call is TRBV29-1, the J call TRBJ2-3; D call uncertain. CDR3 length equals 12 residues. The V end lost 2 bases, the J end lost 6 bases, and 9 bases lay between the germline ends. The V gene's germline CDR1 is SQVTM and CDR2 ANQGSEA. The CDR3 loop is CSVESTGDTQYF. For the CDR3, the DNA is TGCAGCGTTGAATCGACCGGGGATACGCAGTATTTT.

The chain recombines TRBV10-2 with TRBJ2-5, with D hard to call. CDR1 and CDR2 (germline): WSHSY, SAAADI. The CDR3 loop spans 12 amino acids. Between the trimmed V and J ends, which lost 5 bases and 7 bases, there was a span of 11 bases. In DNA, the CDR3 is TGCGCCAGCAGTCCCACCACGGGGACCCAGTACTTC. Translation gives CASSPTTGTQYF.

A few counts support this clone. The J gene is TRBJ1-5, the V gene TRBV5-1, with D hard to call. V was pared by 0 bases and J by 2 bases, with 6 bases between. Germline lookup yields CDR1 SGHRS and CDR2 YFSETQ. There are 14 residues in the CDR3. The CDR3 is CASSLGTGNQPQHF. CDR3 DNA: TGCGCCAGCAGCTTGGGCACGGGCAATCAGCCCCAGCATTTT.

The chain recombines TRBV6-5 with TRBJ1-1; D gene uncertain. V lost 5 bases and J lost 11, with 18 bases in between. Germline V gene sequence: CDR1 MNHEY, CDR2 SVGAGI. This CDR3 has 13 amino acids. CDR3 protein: CASSPGSGSEAFF. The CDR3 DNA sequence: TGTGCCAGCAGTCCCGGGTCTGGTTCAGAGGCTTTCTTT.

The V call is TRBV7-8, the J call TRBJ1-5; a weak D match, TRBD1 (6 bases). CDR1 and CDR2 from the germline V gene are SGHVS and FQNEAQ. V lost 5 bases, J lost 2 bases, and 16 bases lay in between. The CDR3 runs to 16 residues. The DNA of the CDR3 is TGTGCCAGCAGCCCAGCGCGGGGGCCCGGCAATCAGCCCCAGCATTTT. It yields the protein CASSPARGPGNQPQHF.

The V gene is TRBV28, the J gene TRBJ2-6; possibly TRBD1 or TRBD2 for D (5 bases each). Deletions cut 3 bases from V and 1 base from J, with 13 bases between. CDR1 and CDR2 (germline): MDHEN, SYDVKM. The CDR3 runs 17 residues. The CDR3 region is CASSLGQGASGANVLTF. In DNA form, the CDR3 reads TGTGCCAGCAGTTTGGGGCAGGGAGCTTCTGGGGCCAACGTCCTGACTTTC.

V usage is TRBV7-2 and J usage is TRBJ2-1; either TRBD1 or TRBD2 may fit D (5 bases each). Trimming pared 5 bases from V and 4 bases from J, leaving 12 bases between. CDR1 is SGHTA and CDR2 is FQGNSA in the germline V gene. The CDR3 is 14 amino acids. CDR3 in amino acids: CASSRDGPYNEQFF. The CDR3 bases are TGTGCCAGCAGCCGGGACGGTCCTTACAATGAGCAGTTCTTC.

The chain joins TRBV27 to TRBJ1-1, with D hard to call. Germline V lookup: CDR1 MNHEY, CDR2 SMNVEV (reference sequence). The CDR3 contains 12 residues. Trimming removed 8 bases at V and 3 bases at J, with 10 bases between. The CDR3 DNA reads TGTGCCAGCGGAAGTTGGCACACTGAAGCTTTCTTT. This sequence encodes CASGSWHTEAFF.

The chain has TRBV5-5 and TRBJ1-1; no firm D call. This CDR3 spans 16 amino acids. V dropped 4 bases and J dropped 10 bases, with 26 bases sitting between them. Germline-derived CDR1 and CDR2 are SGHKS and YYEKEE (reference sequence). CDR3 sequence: CASSVADPGLSTRAFF. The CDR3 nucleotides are TGTGCCAGCAGCGTCGCGGACCCGGGCCTAAGCACTCGAGCTTTCTTT.

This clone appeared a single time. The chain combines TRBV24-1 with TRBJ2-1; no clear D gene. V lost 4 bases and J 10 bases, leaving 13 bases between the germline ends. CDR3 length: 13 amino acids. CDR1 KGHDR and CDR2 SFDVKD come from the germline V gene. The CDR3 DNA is TGTGCCACCAGTGACTCCCTAGGCTGGGAGCAGTTCTTC. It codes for CATSDSLGWEQFF.

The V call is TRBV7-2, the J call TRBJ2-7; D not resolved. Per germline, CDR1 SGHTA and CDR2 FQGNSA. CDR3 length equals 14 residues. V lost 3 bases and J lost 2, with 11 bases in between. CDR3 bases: TGTGCCAGCAGCTTTTTGGGGAATACCTACGAGCAGTACTTC. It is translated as CASSFLGNTYEQYF.